The next 17 T cell receptor beta chains were all read from a single sample in a study of cytomegalovirus exposure and HLA in healthy donors. 60 Vbeta and 13 Jbeta primers were used in PCR. Sequencing was performed with immunoSEQ multiplex PCR; in TCRdb, only in-frame clones are kept and a portion is missing. The repertoire holds 160,000 or so clones, with approximately 80% as singletons. Sequencing input: PBMCs. The source of these receptors is a woman between 50 and 59 years old in good health and CMV-seronegative.

The V and J genes are TRBV19 and TRBJ1-5, with D maybe TRBD1 (5 bases). The CDR3 contains 15 residues. Germline V gene lookup returns CDR1 LNHDA and CDR2 SQIVND (reference sequence). V lost 3 bases to trimming and J lost 4 bases, with 13 bases between them. As DNA, the CDR3 is TGTGCCAGTAGTATCCAGGACATCGGTAATCAGCCCCAGCATTTT. Translated: CASSIQDIGNQPQHF.

This sequence joins TRBV25-1 and TRBJ1-1; D is possibly TRBD1 (6 bases). Trimming cost V 2 bases and J 6 bases, with 16 bases left between them. Per the germline V gene, CDR1 is MGHDK and CDR2 is SYGVNS. The CDR3 is made up of 15 amino acids. The CDR3 region is CASSEDPGRGPEAFF. The DNA of the CDR3 is TGTGCCAGCAGTGAAGACCCGGGCAGGGGCCCTGAAGCTTTCTTT.

The genes are TRBV20-1 and TRBJ1-1; D possibly corresponds to TRBD1 (5 bases). Germline CDR1 and CDR2: DFQATT and SNEGSKA (reference sequence). The CDR3 contains 11 residues. The V and J ends lost 3 bases and 13 bases respectively, with 15 bases between them. The CDR3 DNA follows: TGCAGTGCTAGGTTGCAGGGTCCGGGTTTCTTT. Translating gives CSARLQGPGFF.

The gene calls are TRBV27 and TRBJ2-1, with 7 bases matching TRBD2. This CDR3 spans 15 amino acids. Looked up from germline, CDR1 is MNHEY and CDR2 is SMNVEV (reference sequence). V dropped 4 bases and J dropped 7; count of bases not matched to a gene: 10. DNA for the CDR3: TGTGCCAGCAGTTCTCTAGCGGCCTTTGGGAATGAGCAGTTCTTC. It translates to CASSSLAAFGNEQFF.

This rearrangement joins TRBV7-2 to TRBJ2-3; tentatively, D is TRBD2 (6 bases). The CDR3 totals 17 residues. Per the germline V gene, CDR1 is SGHTA and CDR2 is FQGNSA. V lost 0 bases and J lost 0, with 13 bases in between. The CDR3 nucleotides are TGTGCCAGCAGCTTAGCCGGGACCGGACTAAGCACAGATACGCAGTATTTT. This codes for CASSLAGTGLSTDTQYF.

CDR3 sequence (DNA): TGTGCCAGCAGCATGACAGGGGCGAACTATGGCTACACCTTC. Its translation is CASSMTGANYGYTF. The gene calls are TRBV7-9 and TRBJ1-2, with 8 bases that match TRBD1. With 5 bases clipped from V and 2 bases from J, the junction kept 4 bases outside the gene matches. CDR3 length: 14 amino acids. Looked up from germline, CDR1 is SEHNR and CDR2 is FQNEAQ (reference sequence).

The chain links TRBV9 to TRBJ1-1; D is uncertain. Germline values: CDR1 SGDLS, CDR2 YYNGEE. The CDR3 sequence is 13 residues long. Between the trimmed V and J ends, which lost 3 bases and 0 bases, there was a span of 6 bases. CDR3 sequence (DNA): TGTGCCAGCAGCGGGAGTATGAACACTGAAGCTTTCTTT. As protein: CASSGSMNTEAFF.

The chain links TRBV5-5 to TRBJ2-7; 9 bases line up with TRBD2. The CDR3 loop spans 15 amino acids. The J segment lost 3 bases and the V segment lost 4 bases, leaving 8 bases of the junction unmatched. Germline CDR1 SGHKS, CDR2 YYEKEE (reference sequence). The CDR3 region is CASSANSGRSYEQYF. DNA for the CDR3: TGTGCCAGCAGCGCGAATAGCGGGAGAAGCTACGAGCAGTACTTC.

This chain connects TRBV7-9 to TRBJ1-1; weak D call: TRBD1 (6 bases). Germline-derived CDR1 and CDR2 are SEHNR and FQNEAQ (reference sequence). This CDR3 comprises 14 residues. Between the trimmed V and J ends, which lost 5 bases and 2 bases, there was a span of 12 bases. CDR3 DNA: TGTGCCAGCAGCCCCGGACAGATAAACACTGAAGCTTTCTTT. Translated: CASSPGQINTEAFF.

This clone was observed once. The rearrangement joins TRBV14 to TRBJ2-5, with 8 nucleotides matching TRBD1. Germline-derived CDR1 and CDR2 are SGHDN and FVKESK. The CDR3 length is 16 residues. Losses at the gene ends were 4 bases for V and 4 bases for J; bases not matched to a gene: 11. The CDR3 is CASSRGQGFWRETQYF. CDR3 sequence (DNA): TGTGCCAGCAGCCGCGGACAGGGTTTTTGGCGAGAGACCCAGTACTTC.

V and J are TRBV25-1 and TRBJ2-7, with a possible D match to TRBD1 (5 bases). The length of the CDR3 is 15 residues. The ends were cut back, 4 bases at V and 1 base at J, with 14 bases in the middle. Looked up from germline, CDR1 is MGHDK and CDR2 is SYGVNS. The CDR3: CASSVGQALSYEQYF. In nucleotides, the CDR3 is TGTGCCAGCAGTGTGGGGCAGGCTCTTTCCTACGAGCAGTACTTC.

This clone has more than one count but fewer than ten. The chain joins TRBV5-4 to TRBJ2-2, with D hard to call. Per the germline V gene, CDR1 is SGHNT and CDR2 is YYREEE (reference sequence). The CDR3 totals 14 residues. The ends were cut back, 2 bases at V and 4 bases at J, with 9 bases in the middle. CDR3 residues: CASSFLSSTGELFF. CDR3 DNA: TGTGCCAGCAGCTTCCTCTCCTCCACCGGGGAGCTGTTTTTT.

The chain uses TRBV10-3 and TRBJ1-3, with 8 bases fitting TRBD1. Looked up from germline, CDR1 is ENHRY and CDR2 is SYGVKD. This CDR3 region has 15 residues. Trimming at V came to 5 bases and at J to 9 bases, leaving 12 bases not matched to a gene. This CDR3 is CAISFNHRTGTTIYF. The CDR3 DNA is TGTGCCATCAGTTTCAACCATCGGACAGGGACCACCATATATTTT.

CDR3 bases: TGTGCCAGCAGCCTAGATGGCTCTGGGGCCAACGTCCTGACTTTC. Translation: CASSLDGSGANVLTF. V is TRBV6-4 and J is TRBJ2-6; no firm D call. From germline, CDR1 is MRHNA and CDR2 SNTAGT. The V end lost 6 bases, the J end lost 0 bases, and 9 bases lay between the germline ends. The CDR3 is 15 amino acids.

V and J are TRBV27 and TRBJ2-7; TRBD2 agrees at 8 bases. V lost 2 bases and J lost 4; bases outside the gene matches: 10. Germline V lookup: CDR1 MNHEY, CDR2 SMNVEV (reference sequence). This CDR3 is 16 amino acids long. The CDR3: CASSLQASGYLYEQYF. The CDR3 region has the DNA TGTGCCAGCAGTTTACAGGCTAGCGGGTACCTATACGAGCAGTACTTC.

J is TRBJ1-5 and V is TRBV19; D ambiguous. Germline CDR1 LNHDA, CDR2 SQIVND (reference sequence). Trimming cost V 7 bases and J 3 bases, with 13 bases left between them. This CDR3 is built from 14 residues. CDR3 region: CASKPGVNNQPQHF. The CDR3 DNA reads as TGTGCCAGTAAACCCGGGGTTAACAATCAGCCCCAGCATTTT.

This clone was observed once. This CDR3 is CASSTPGQGVGTEAFF. CDR3 bases: TGTGCCAGCAGTACCCCGGGACAGGGGGTTGGCACTGAAGCTTTCTTT. The chain has TRBV28 and TRBJ1-1, with 11 bases aligning to TRBD1. The CDR3 spans 16 residues. Germline CDR1 and CDR2: MDHEN and SYDVKM. With 5 bases clipped from V and 4 bases from J, the junction kept 9 bases outside the gene matches.